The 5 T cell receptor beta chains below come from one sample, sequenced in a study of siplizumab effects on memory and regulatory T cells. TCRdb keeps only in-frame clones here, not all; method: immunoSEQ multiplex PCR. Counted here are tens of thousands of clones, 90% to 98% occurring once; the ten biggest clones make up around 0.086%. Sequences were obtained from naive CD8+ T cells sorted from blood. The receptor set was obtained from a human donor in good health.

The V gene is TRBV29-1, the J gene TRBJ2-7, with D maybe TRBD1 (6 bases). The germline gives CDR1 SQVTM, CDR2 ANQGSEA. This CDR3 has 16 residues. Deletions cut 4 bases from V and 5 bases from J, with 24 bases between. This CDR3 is CSVGMEEQGRNDEQYF. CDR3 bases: TGCAGCGTTGGAATGGAGGAACAGGGTCGGAACGACGAGCAGTACTTC.

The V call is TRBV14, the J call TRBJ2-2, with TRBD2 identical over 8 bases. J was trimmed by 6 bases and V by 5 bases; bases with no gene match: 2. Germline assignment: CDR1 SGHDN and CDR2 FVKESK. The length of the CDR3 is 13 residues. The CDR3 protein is CASSSGGSGELFF. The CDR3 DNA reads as TGTGCCAGCAGCTCGGGGGGGTCCGGGGAGCTGTTTTTT. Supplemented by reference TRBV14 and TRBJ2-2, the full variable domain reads EAGVTQFPSHSVIEKGQTVTLRCDPISGHDNLYWYRRVMGKEIKFLLHFVKESKQDESGMPNNRFLAERTGGTYSTLKVQPAELEDSGVYFCASSSGGSGELFFGEGSRLTVL.

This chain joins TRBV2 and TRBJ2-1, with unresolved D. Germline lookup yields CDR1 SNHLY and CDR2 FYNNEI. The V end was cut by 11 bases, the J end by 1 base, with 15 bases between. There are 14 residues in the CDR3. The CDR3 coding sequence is TGTGCCTCAGCCAGGCTTGGGTCCTACAATGAGCAGTTCTTC. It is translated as CASARLGSYNEQFF.

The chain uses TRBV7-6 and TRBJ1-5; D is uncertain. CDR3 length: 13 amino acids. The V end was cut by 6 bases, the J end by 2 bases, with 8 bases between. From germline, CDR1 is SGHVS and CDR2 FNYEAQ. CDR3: CASSYGGNQPQHF. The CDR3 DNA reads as TGTGCCAGCAGTTATGGGGGCAATCAGCCCCAGCATTTT. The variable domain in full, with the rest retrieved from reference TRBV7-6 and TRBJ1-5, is GAGVSQSPRYKVTKRGQDVALRCDPISGHVSLYWYRQALGQGPEFLTYFNYEAQQDKSGLPNDRFSAERPEGSISTLTIQRTEQRDSAMYRCASSYGGNQPQHFGDGTRLSIL.

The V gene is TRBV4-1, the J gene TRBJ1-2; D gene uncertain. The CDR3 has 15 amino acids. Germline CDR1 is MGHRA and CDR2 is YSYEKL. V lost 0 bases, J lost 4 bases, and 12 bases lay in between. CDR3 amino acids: CASSQDSAALYGYTF. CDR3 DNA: TGCGCCAGCAGCCAAGATTCCGCAGCCCTCTATGGCTACACCTTC.